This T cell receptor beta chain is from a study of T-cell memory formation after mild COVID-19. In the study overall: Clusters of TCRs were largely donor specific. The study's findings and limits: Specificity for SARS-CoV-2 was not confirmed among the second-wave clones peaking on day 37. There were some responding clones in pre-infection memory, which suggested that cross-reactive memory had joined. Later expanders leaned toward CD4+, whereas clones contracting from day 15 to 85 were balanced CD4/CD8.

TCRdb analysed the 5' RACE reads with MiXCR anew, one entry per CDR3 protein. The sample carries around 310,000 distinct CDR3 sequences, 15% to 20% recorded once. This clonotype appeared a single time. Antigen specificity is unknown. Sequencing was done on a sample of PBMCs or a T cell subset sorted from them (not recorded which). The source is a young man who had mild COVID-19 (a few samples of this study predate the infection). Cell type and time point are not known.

The CDR3 here is CASSSDRANTEAFF. The CDR3 DNA reads TGTGCCAGCAGTTCGGACAGGGCGAACACTGAAGCTTTCTTT. The genes are TRBV27 and TRBJ1-1, with TRBD1 matching 8 bases. The germline CDR1 and CDR2 sequences are MNHEY and SMNVEV (reference sequence). This CDR3 spans 14 amino acids. The J segment lost 1 base and the V segment lost 4 bases, leaving 2 bases of the junction unmatched.